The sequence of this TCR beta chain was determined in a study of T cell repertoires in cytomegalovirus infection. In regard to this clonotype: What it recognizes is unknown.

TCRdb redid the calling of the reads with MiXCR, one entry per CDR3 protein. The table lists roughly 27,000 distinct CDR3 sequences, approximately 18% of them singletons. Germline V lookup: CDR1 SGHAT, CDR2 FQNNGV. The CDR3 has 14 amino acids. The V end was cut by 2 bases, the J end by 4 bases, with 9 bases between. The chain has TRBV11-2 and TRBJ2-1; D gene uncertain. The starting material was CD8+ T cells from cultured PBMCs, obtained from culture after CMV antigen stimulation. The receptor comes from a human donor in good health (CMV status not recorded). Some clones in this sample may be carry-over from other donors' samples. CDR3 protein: CASSLIPPYNEQFF. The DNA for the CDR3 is TGTGCCAGCAGCTTAATTCCGCCGTACAATGAGCAGTTCTTC.